Included here is one TCR beta chain sequence, with context. What it recognizes is unknown. Every isolated RNA sample was fully reverse transcribed, so sequencing captured expressed TCRB transcripts. Data came from immunoSEQ multiplex PCR; TCRdb stores just in-frame clones and leaves some out. The sample contains 17,000 or so clones, about 70% of which appear only once. CD45RO/CCR7/CD25/CD127/CD95/CD27 separated CD4+ naive, central memory, regulatory and stem cell-like memory cells by sorting. Sorting produced populations that all topped 95% purity. This sample stems from a study of beta chain features in type 1 diabetes. Deletions cut 3 bases from V and 6 bases from J, with 22 bases between. The CDR3 consists of 16 residues. Germline-derived CDR1 and CDR2 are SGDLS and YYNGEE. Study observations and caveats: TCRB CDR3 length was moderately but significantly reduced in all four CD4+ subsets of Type 1 diabetes patients.

This rearrangement joins TRBV9 to TRBJ2-7; tentative D call: TRBD1 (5 bases). The sequencing input was stem cell memory CD4+ T cells from blood. This receptor was obtained from a man younger than 45 with type 1 diabetes. CDR3 bases: TGTGCCAGCAGCGCGCCCCAAACAGGAAGGGAAGGCGAGCAGTACTTC. Translated: CASSAPQTGREGEQYF. Full variable domain (missing parts from reference TRBV9 and TRBJ2-7): DSGVTQTPKHLITATGQRVTLRCSPRSGDLSVYWYQQSLDQGLQFLIQYYNGEERAKGNILERFSAQQFPDLHSELNLSSLELGDSALYFCASSAPQTGREGEQYFGPGTRLTVT.